The 12 T cell receptor beta chains presented below share a single source sample, sequenced in a study of blood T cell repertoires in COVID-19. Assay: immunoSEQ multiplex PCR; the TCRdb copy retains only in-frame clones and omits some. The sample holds around 200,000 clones, approximately 83% seen once. Sequenced sample: peripheral blood. These receptors all stem from a middle-aged woman with active or convalescent COVID-19.

As for this clone: The same CDR3 also results from other DNA sequences found in this sample. The gene calls are TRBV18 and TRBJ2-5; 7 positions match TRBD1. Looked up from germline, CDR1 is KGHSH and CDR2 is LQKENI. V shed 6 bases and J 1 base; nucleotides not matched to a gene: 5. CDR3 length equals 14 residues. The CDR3: CASSPGQTQETQYF. The CDR3 DNA reads TGTGCCAGCTCCCCGGGACAGACCCAAGAGACCCAGTACTTC.

The chain carries TRBV19 and TRBJ1-1, with 8 bases aligning to TRBD1. V dropped 2 bases and J dropped 4; count of bases not matched to a gene: 9. The CDR3 spans 16 residues. CDR1 and CDR2 (germline): LNHDA, SQIVND (reference sequence). CDR3 nucleotide sequence: TGTGCCAGTAGTATAAGCCAGGGGGCTTGGAGCACTGAAGCTTTCTTT. Its protein is CASSISQGAWSTEAFF.

This clone appeared a few times. The chain joins TRBV29-1 to TRBJ1-1, with D possibly TRBD1 on 5 matching bases. This CDR3 is 13 amino acids long. Trimming pared 3 bases from V and 10 bases from J, leaving 18 bases between. The germline CDR1 and CDR2 sequences are SQVTM and ANQGSEA. In DNA form, the CDR3 reads TGCAGCGTTGATTTCGGGGCGGGGATTGGAGCTTTCTTT. It encodes CSVDFGAGIGAFF. The full variable domain, with the rest looked up from reference TRBV29-1 and TRBJ1-1, is SAVISQKPSRDICQRGTSLTIQCQVDSQVTMMFWYRQQPGQSLTLIATANQGSEATYESGFVIDKFPISRPNLTFSTLTVSNMSPEDSSIYLCSVDFGAGIGAFFGQGTRLTVV.

V and J are TRBV7-3 and TRBJ2-1, with 10 bases identical to TRBD2. The CDR3 contains 14 residues. The trim removed 5 bases at V and 5 bases at J, leaving 3 bases unmatched. CDR1 and CDR2 from the germline V gene are SGHTA and FQGTGA. For the CDR3, the DNA is TGTGCCAGCAGCACTAGCGGGACTGACAATGAGCAGTTCTTC. As protein: CASSTSGTDNEQFF.

The V gene is TRBV7-9, the J gene TRBJ2-5, with 10 bases lining up with TRBD2. The junction had 5 bases not matched to a gene; V was cut back by 6 bases and J by 1 base. Germline V gives CDR1 SEHNR, CDR2 FQNEAQ (reference sequence). The CDR3 is 15 amino acids. This CDR3 is CASREAGGLQETQYF. As DNA, the CDR3 is TGTGCCAGCAGGGAAGCGGGGGGGCTCCAAGAGACCCAGTACTTC.

Sample share makes this clone large. This chain connects TRBV7-3 to TRBJ1-1; TRBD1 is a possible D gene (5 bases). The CDR3 extends over 16 amino acids. V was trimmed by 5 bases and J by 7 bases, leaving 23 bases between them. CDR1 is SGHTA, CDR2 FQGTGA, per germline. CDR3 DNA sequence: TGTGCCAGCAGCGCGAGGACACTTCAGGGTTCGATTGAAGCTTTCTTT. It translates to CASSARTLQGSIEAFF. The whole variable domain, filled in from reference TRBV7-3 and TRBJ1-1, reads GAGVSQTPSNKVTEKGKYVELRCDPISGHTALYWYRQSLGQGPEFLIYFQGTGAADDSGLPNDRFFAVRPEGSVSTLKIQRTERGDSAVYLCASSARTLQGSIEAFFGQGTRLTVV.

The chain uses TRBV25-1 and TRBJ1-4; D unresolved. The CDR3 spans 17 residues. The germline CDR1 and CDR2 sequences are MGHDK and SYGVNS. Trimming took 2 bases from V and 4 from J, leaving 17 bases between them. CDR3 in DNA: TGTGCCAGCAGTGAACAACCGGCGGGGAGCCTTAATGAAAAACTGTTTTTT. This translates into CASSEQPAGSLNEKLFF.

The chain links TRBV27 to TRBJ2-1; D possibly corresponds to TRBD2 (5 bases). The CDR3 has 17 amino acids. CDR1 is MNHEY, CDR2 SMNVEV, per germline (reference sequence). V was trimmed by 4 bases and J by 0 bases, leaving 16 bases between them. In nucleotides, the CDR3 is TGTGCCAGCAGTTCCGACCCCCGGGGAAGCTCCTACAATGAGCAGTTCTTC. Its translation: CASSSDPRGSSYNEQFF.

The rearrangement uses TRBV6-2 or TRBV6-3 and TRBJ2-2, with D uncertain. V gave up 5 bases and J gave up 0 bases, with 4 bases separating them. The CDR3 has 13 amino acids. Looked up from germline, CDR1 is MNHEY and CDR2 is SVGEGT. The CDR3 DNA sequence: TGTGCCAGCAGTAGCACGAACACCGGGGAGCTGTTTTTT. This translates into CASSSTNTGELFF.

V is TRBV4-2 and J is TRBJ2-2; 8 nucleotides align to TRBD1. The CDR3 is 19 residues long. The germline CDR1 and CDR2 sequences are LGHNA and YNFKEQ. J was trimmed by 0 bases and V by 1 base; bases with no gene match: 10. The CDR3 is CASSQVGQANGPNTGELFF. The CDR3 DNA reads TGTGCCAGCAGCCAAGTGGGACAGGCCAACGGGCCGAACACCGGGGAGCTGTTTTTT.

This sequence joins TRBV11-3 and TRBJ2-7; D might be TRBD2 (5 bases). Germline V gives CDR1 SGHNT, CDR2 YENEEA. This CDR3 spans 13 amino acids. The V end was cut by 3 bases, the J end by 3 bases, with 9 bases between. CDR3 region: CASSFLRGYEQYF. The CDR3 nucleotides are TGTGCCAGCAGCTTCCTCCGGGGCTACGAGCAGTACTTC.

The chain carries TRBV11-3 and TRBJ2-1, with 9 positions matching TRBD1. CDR1 is SGHNT, CDR2 YENEEA, per germline. V dropped 5 bases and J dropped 10; count of bases not matched to a gene: 9. The CDR3 loop spans 14 amino acids. The CDR3 coding sequence is TGTGCCAGCAGCATGGGACAGGGAATGGGGGAGCAGTTCTTC. It yields the protein CASSMGQGMGEQFF.